This T cell receptor beta chain was sequenced for a study of Graves' ophthalmopathy and Graves' hyperthyroidism. Study at large: Untreated patients at initial diagnosis provided peripheral blood.

This clonotype was counted at least ten times. Its antigen is unknown. Study-wide results and caveats: Blood also contained most of the expanded thyroid clonotypes above 0.001 frequency.

Beta-chain TCR CDR3 regions were amplified from RNA transcripts. Second-round multiplex PCR came after a first-round RT-PCR that employed HTBI primers. Each CDR3 protein is one row after TCRdb ran MiXCR on the multiplex PCR reads. The top ten clones hold approximately 9.6% of a sample with about 200,000 distinct CDR3 sequences, 25% to 30% of them seen once. The diagnosis was founded upon clinical symptoms, serum thyroxine, TRAb, thyroid ultrasound and orbital computed tomography. It was from more than 9 ml of fresh peripheral blood that the PBMCs came. The sequenced material came from peripheral blood. This TCR derives from a man over 45 with Graves' ophthalmopathy.

The CDR3: CASSFARKGTQPQHF. CDR3 DNA: TGTGCCAGCAGTTTCGCCAGAAAAGGGACTCAGCCCCAGCATTTT. The chain is built from TRBV28 and TRBJ1-5; a possible D gene is TRBD1 (5 bases). The CDR3 covers 15 residues. With 3 bases removed from V and 6 bases from J, the gap between germline ends came to 15 bases. In germline, CDR1 is MDHEN, CDR2 SYDVKM.